These T cell receptor beta chains were read from a single sample in a study of T-cell reconstitution after alpha-beta-depleted transplantation in children. Using its own MiXCR run on the PCR reads, TCRdb lists one record per CDR3 protein. The data hold hundreds of thousands of distinct CDR3 sequences, with 16% observed a single time. The sample was PBMCs from the stem cell graft donor, taken from the stem cell graft. Every receptor here comes from a human donor who donated a stem cell graft to a child with acute myeloid leukemia. Each CDR3 is given with its conserved first and last residue. The order of the fields is V gene, J gene, CDR3 protein.

>TRBV6-2/TRBV6-3|TRBJ2-1
CASSFHGLGQYNEQFF
>TRBV6-1|TRBJ1-4
CASTPGTTNEKLFF
>TRBV30|TRBJ2-7
CAWRGISYEQYF
>TRBV27|TRBJ2-1
CASRGGVIVSEQFF
>TRBV27|TRBJ2-5
CASSFTPGAQETQYF
>TRBV20-1|TRBJ1-1
CSARAPGGTEASF
>TRBV2|TRBJ2-1
CASFRGLAGGSSYNEQFF
>TRBV28|TRBJ1-5
CASSLSGGGVSNQPQHF
>TRBV20-1|TRBJ2-2
CSASRVSPNTGELFF
>TRBV20-1|TRBJ2-7
CSASTGQTYEQYF
>TRBV12-3/TRBV12-4|TRBJ1-3
CASRPGTNSGNTIYF
>TRBV4-3|TRBJ1-5
CASSQDIGGMGYTNQPQHF
>TRBV20-1|TRBJ2-3
CSAPRGGRNTDTQYF
>TRBV11-2|TRBJ2-1
CASHRRGPYNEQFF